This entry concerns a single T cell receptor (beta chain). Its antigen is not identified. An end of the junction differs from the germline gene, which may be a read error. This CDR3 contains 15 residues. CDR1 is SGHRS, CDR2 YFSETQ, per germline. In the original processing: Researchers built a distant-metastasis classifier for papillary thyroid cancer that drew on CDR3 differences across clinicopathological groups. TCRdb used MiXCR to call clones anew from the PCR reads. TCRdb's processing, not the study's, gives the V and J calls here. The sample consists of about 17,000 clones, around 30% of them appearing once. This sample is drawn from a study of metastatic and nonmetastatic thyroid tumors. For the study at large: Comparative analysis of repertoires was undertaken across blood and tumor or nodule tissue obtained from malignant and benign thyroid patients. Points from the study as a whole: It was reportedly found that TCR beta diversity was significantly higher in malignant thyroid tumors than in benign nodules, a difference seen in both blood and tumor samples.

No patient received treatment before thyroid surgery. This chain connects TRBV5-1 to TRBJ2-7, with D perhaps matching TRBD2 (6 bases). The sample consisted of tumor tissue. This clonotype was sampled from a female donor with papillary thyroid cancer or a benign thyroid nodule (not recorded which). Some clones in this sample may be carry-over from other donors' samples. CDR3 in amino acids: CASILGEVMGKVQYF. CDR3 DNA sequence: TGCGCCAGCATCTTGGGGGAGGTCATGGGCAAGGTGCAGTACTTC.